Below are 15 T cell receptor beta chains sequenced from a single sample in a study of read filtering for tumor transcriptome and immune sequencing. The library was built from 400 to 500 ng RNA with molecular barcoded adaptors for alpha/delta and beta/gamma chains. From the reads, TCRdb called clonotypes with MiXCR, one entry per CDR3 protein. The table lists some 140,000 distinct CDR3 sequences, roughly an eighth of them singletons, with about 7.7% in the top ten. The sample was a population of CD138-negative cells sorted from bone marrow. The receptor set was obtained from a donor aged 40 or older with multiple myeloma.

Many counts were recorded for this clonotype. The chain employs TRBV27 and TRBJ2-7, with D perhaps matching TRBD1 (7 bases). Trimming removed 10 bases at V and 0 bases at J, with 16 bases between. CDR1 is MNHEY and CDR2 is SMNVEV in the germline V gene (reference sequence). The CDR3 sequence is 14 residues long. The CDR3 loop is CATWRDSHSYEQYF. The CDR3 bases are TGTGCCACATGGAGGGACAGCCACTCCTACGAGCAGTACTTC.

This clonotype was observed at least ten times. The chain combines TRBV6-1 with TRBJ1-4; D is undetermined. This CDR3 spans 13 amino acids. V lost 6 bases, J lost 5 bases, and 10 bases lay in between. Germline lookup yields CDR1 MNHNS and CDR2 SASEGT. CDR3 sequence (DNA): TGTGCCAGCAGCTTAATATGGAATGAAAAACTGTTTTTT. Its protein is CASSLIWNEKLFF.

The table lists this clonotype with many counts. The chain has TRBV20-1 and TRBJ1-5; unclear D gene. This CDR3 spans 12 amino acids. V lost 2 bases, J lost 2 bases, and 4 bases lay in between. Germline loops: CDR1 DFQATT, CDR2 SNEGSKA (reference sequence). DNA of the CDR3: TGCAGTGCTAGAAGGGGCAATCAGCCCCAGCATTTT. Protein sequence: CSARRGNQPQHF.

This clonotype appeared a few times. V and J are TRBV10-1 and TRBJ2-2; TRBD2 might be the D (6 bases). This CDR3 has 14 amino acids. V lost 6 bases to trimming and J lost 5 bases, with 13 bases between them. The germline CDR1 and CDR2 sequences are WNHNN and SYGVQD (reference sequence). CDR3: CASSDAAGTGELFF. In DNA form, the CDR3 reads TGCGCCAGCAGCGATGCGGCGGGAACCGGGGAGCTGTTTTTT.

This clonotype was recorded many times. The chain employs TRBV7-2 and TRBJ2-1; 8 bases line up with TRBD2. CDR1 is SGHTA and CDR2 is FQGNSA in the germline V gene. This CDR3 contains 16 residues. V lost 5 bases to trimming and J lost 7 bases; unmatched junction nucleotides: 13. This chain's CDR3 is CASSPGLGISRNEQFF. In DNA, the CDR3 is TGTGCCAGCAGCCCGGGACTAGGAATCTCGCGAAATGAGCAGTTCTTC. The variable domain in full, completed from reference TRBV7-2 and TRBJ2-1, reads GAGVSQSPSNKVTEKGKDVELRCDPISGHTALYWYRQSLGQGLEFLIYFQGNSAPDKSGLPSDRFSAERTGGSVSTLTIQRTQQEDSAVYLCASSPGLGISRNEQFFGPGTRLTVL.

On this clonotype: Germline is not matched at one junction end, which may reflect a read error. This chain links TRBV6-1 with TRBJ1-1; D is ambiguous. The CDR3 is 15 amino acids. In germline, CDR1 is MNHNS, CDR2 SASEGT. DNA of the CDR3: TGTGCCAGCAGTTTTAGTGATCGGCTATGGACTGACGCTTTCTTT. This gives the protein CASSFSDRLWTDAFF.

Notes on this clonotype: A much more abundant neighbour one base away suggests this may be a read error. This chain uses TRBV9 with TRBJ2-5, with TRBD2 identical over 10 bases. The J segment lost 4 bases and the V segment lost 3 bases, leaving 6 bases of the junction unmatched. Germline CDR1 SGDLS, CDR2 YYNGEE. The CDR3 sequence is 15 residues long. The CDR3 is CASSGRASGGETQYF. The CDR3 coding sequence is TGTGCCAGCAGCGGCAGGGCTAGCGGGGGAGAGACCCAGTACTTC. The variable domain in full, completed from reference TRBV9 and TRBJ2-5, reads DSGVTQTPKHLITATGQRVTLRCSPRSGDLSVYWYQQSLDQGLQFLIQYYNGEERAKGNILERFSAQQFPDLHSELNLSSLELGDSALYFCASSGRASGGETQYFGPGTRLLVL.

In its sample, this clonotype was seen many times. The chain carries TRBV4-1 and TRBJ2-1; 12 bases agree with TRBD2. V gave up 2 bases and J gave up 7 bases; unmatched junction bases: 9. The V gene's germline CDR1 is MGHRA and CDR2 YSYEKL. This CDR3 region has 17 residues. The CDR3 is CASSQRTSGVLGNEQFF. The CDR3 DNA reads as TGCGCCAGCAGCCAAAGGACTAGCGGGGTCCTAGGGAATGAGCAGTTCTTC.

This clonotype was counted a few times. The chain uses TRBV10-3 and TRBJ2-5; D remains unclear. Germline loops: CDR1 ENHRY, CDR2 SYGVKD. The CDR3 covers 11 residues. The V gene lost 5 bases and the J gene lost 4 bases, with 5 bases spanning the gap. The CDR3 spells CAISTGETQYF. CDR3 nucleotide sequence: TGTGCCATCAGTACTGGAGAGACCCAGTACTTC.

This clonotype came up many times. This chain uses TRBV6-6 with TRBJ2-7, with TRBD1 matching over 10 bases. Unmatched junction bases numbered 8, after V lost 7 bases and J lost 5 bases. The CDR3 runs 14 residues. CDR1 is MNHNY and CDR2 is SVGAGI in the germline V gene (reference sequence). CDR3 bases: TGTGCCAGCACCCTCCGGGACAGGGGCCACGAGCAGTACTTC. Translated: CASTLRDRGHEQYF.

This clonotype was found many times. The chain combines TRBV3-1 with TRBJ1-4; the match to TRBD1 covers 8 bases. After removal of 5 bases from V and 8 bases from J, the junction contained 10 bases not matched to a gene. This CDR3 has 15 amino acids. CDR1 LGHDT and CDR2 YNNKEL come from the germline V gene (reference sequence). CDR3: CASSDSQGAKEKLFF. CDR3 nucleotides: TGTGCCAGCAGCGATTCTCAGGGGGCGAAAGAAAAACTGTTTTTT.

This clonotype has at least ten counts. The rearrangement links TRBV29-1 to TRBJ2-1, with TRBD1 matching 8 bases. The CDR3 covers 16 residues. The V and J ends lost 1 base and 1 base, in that order; junction bases with no gene match: 6. Germline V gene data show CDR1 as SQVTM and CDR2 as ANQGSEA. The CDR3 sequence is CSVEAMDRDSYNEQFF. CDR3 coding DNA: TGCAGCGTTGAAGCAATGGACAGGGATTCCTACAATGAGCAGTTCTTC.

This clonotype appeared many times. The chain recombines TRBV20-1 with TRBJ2-7; D is perhaps TRBD1 (5 bases). Trimming shortened V by 5 bases and J by 2 bases, and 13 bases separated the two germline ends. Germline CDR1 reads DFQATT; CDR2 reads SNEGSKA (reference sequence). CDR3 length equals 13 residues. The CDR3 nucleotides read TGCAGTGCTCGCCGGGCAGGGACCTACGAGCAGTACTTC. Translating it yields CSARRAGTYEQYF.

The rearrangement joins TRBV6-5 to TRBJ2-6; a possible D gene is TRBD1 (6 bases). Trimming stripped 10 bases from V and 2 bases from J, with 18 bases between. Looked up from germline, CDR1 is MNHEY and CDR2 is SVGAGI. This CDR3 region has 16 residues. The CDR3 spells CATSTGQVPGANVLTF. The CDR3 region has the DNA TGTGCCACAAGTACGGGACAAGTACCTGGGGCCAACGTCCTGACTTTC.

Ten or more counts support this clonotype. The rearrangement joins TRBV27 to TRBJ2-7; D is possibly TRBD2 (6 bases). Germline CDR1 is MNHEY and CDR2 is SMNVEV (reference sequence). The CDR3 runs 14 residues. V gave up 6 bases and J gave up 3 bases, with 15 bases separating them. The CDR3, as DNA: TGTGCCAGCAGATCCCGGGACTCTTACTACGAGCAGTACTTC. Its protein is CASRSRDSYYEQYF.